Following are 10 T cell receptor beta chains from one sample sequenced in a study of CD8+ T cells in alopecia areata. After isolation, RNA underwent reverse transcription to generate cDNA as the sequencing template. TCRdb's copy holds only in-frame clones and misses some; the assay was immunoSEQ multiplex PCR. The sample shows more than 95,000 clones, approximately 60% of them seen only once. Material: CD4+ T cells sorted from blood. The receptors here all came from a human donor in good health.

This clone was counted once. The CDR3 nucleotides are TGTGCCAGCACGTGGACGGGGGGCCTTTACACAGATACGCAGTATTTT. Translation: CASTWTGGLYTDTQYF. The chain is built from TRBV2 and TRBJ2-3; perhaps TRBD2 as D (7 bases). V was trimmed by 7 bases and J by 2 bases, leaving 19 bases between them. In germline, CDR1 is SNHLY, CDR2 FYNNEI. CDR3 length: 16 residues.

The chain is built from TRBV6-1 and TRBJ1-6; 8 bases are a match to TRBD1. The germline V gene encodes CDR1 MNHNS and CDR2 SASEGT. The CDR3 has 14 residues. Unmatched junction bases numbered 10, after V lost 10 bases and J lost 8 bases. The CDR3 protein is CATNPGQVYSPLHF. CDR3 bases: TGTGCCACCAACCCGGGACAGGTCTATTCACCCCTCCACTTT.

This sequence joins TRBV5-4 and TRBJ2-3; 8 bases are a match to TRBD2. There are 16 residues in the CDR3. The J segment lost 0 bases and the V segment lost 6 bases, leaving 9 bases of the junction unmatched. Germline loops: CDR1 SGHNT, CDR2 YYREEE (reference sequence). The CDR3 nucleotides read TGTGCCAGCACCCGGGGGGGCCTTCCTAGCACAGATACGCAGTATTTT. Amino acids: CASTRGGLPSTDTQYF.

The rearrangement joins TRBV6-1 to TRBJ2-5; D may be TRBD2 (5 bases). Trimming removed 6 bases at V and 5 bases at J, with 16 bases between. CDR1 MNHNS and CDR2 SASEGT come from the germline V gene. This CDR3 spans 14 amino acids. As DNA, the CDR3 is TGTGCCAGCAGCTTCTACTCGAGGGTGGAGACCCAGTACTTC. This codes for CASSFYSRVETQYF.

The chain couples TRBV5-6 to TRBJ1-1; D remains ambiguous. CDR3 length equals 13 residues. Germline-derived CDR1 and CDR2 are SGHDT and YYEEEE. V was trimmed by 1 base and J by 4 bases, leaving 8 bases between them. DNA of the CDR3: TGTGCCAGCAGCTTGTTCCCCGGCACTGAAGCTTTCTTT. It codes for CASSLFPGTEAFF.

The rearrangement links TRBV6-1 to TRBJ2-7, with D tentatively TRBD1 (7 bases). The CDR3 contains 14 residues. Trimming stripped 2 bases from V and 0 bases from J, with 8 bases between. CDR1 and CDR2 from the germline V gene are MNHNS and SASEGT. CDR3 loop: CASSEQGGSYEQYF. CDR3 bases: TGTGCCAGCAGTGAACAGGGGGGCTCCTACGAGCAGTACTTC.

This clone was counted once. This rearrangement joins TRBV6-1 to TRBJ2-5; D gene uncertain. Between the trimmed V and J ends, which lost 2 bases and 1 base, there was a span of 8 bases. The CDR3 consists of 14 residues. Per the germline V gene, CDR1 is MNHNS and CDR2 is SASEGT. The DNA for the CDR3 is TGTGCCAGCAGTGAATGGGTTGGCCAAGAGACCCAGTACTTC. The encoded protein is CASSEWVGQETQYF.

This rearrangement joins TRBV5-1 to TRBJ2-7, with 11 bases lining up with TRBD2. This CDR3 has 16 residues. CDR1 and CDR2 (germline): SGHRS, YFSETQ. Germline trimming cut 4 bases from V and 5 bases from J; bases unmatched to any gene: 11. The CDR3 region is CASSEALLAGVNEQYF. The CDR3 coding sequence is TGCGCCAGCAGCGAGGCCCTACTAGCGGGGGTAAACGAGCAGTACTTC.

The chain recombines TRBV10-3 with TRBJ2-3, with D tentatively TRBD1 (5 bases). The germline V and J ends were trimmed by 3 bases and 2 bases, with 9 bases remaining between them. Germline V CDR1 and CDR2: ENHRY, SYGVKD. CDR3 length: 14 amino acids. CDR3 amino acids: CAISETTVTDTQYF. CDR3 sequence (DNA): TGTGCCATCAGTGAAACGACAGTCACAGATACGCAGTATTTT.

This clone has only one observation. The chain links TRBV18 to TRBJ2-1; D may be TRBD2 (7 bases). V lost 0 bases, J lost 6 bases, and 18 bases lay in between. This CDR3 spans 17 amino acids. From germline, CDR1 is KGHSH and CDR2 LQKENI. The CDR3 DNA reads TGTGCCAGCTCACCACCGATTGGGGGGGGGCCCAGCAATGAGCAGTTCTTC. Amino acids: CASSPPIGGGPSNEQFF.